The next 6 T cell receptor beta chains were all read from a single sample in a study of blood T cell repertoires in COVID-19. TCRdb's copy holds only in-frame clones and misses some; the assay was immunoSEQ multiplex PCR. Of approximately 440,000 clones listed, less than 95% are singletons. Input material: PBMCs or T cells enriched from blood (not recorded which). These receptors were collected from a young man who had recovered from COVID-19.

The chain has TRBV28 and TRBJ2-4, with 16 nucleotides matching TRBD2. Germline CDR1 MDHEN, CDR2 SYDVKM. The CDR3 covers 20 residues. After removal of 5 bases from V and 2 bases from J, the junction contained 12 bases not matched to a gene. The CDR3 nucleotides read TGTGCCAGCAGTCCCCTCCCGGGACTAGCGGGAGGGTGGACCAAAAACATTCAGTACTTC. This sequence encodes CASSPLPGLAGGWTKNIQYF.

This chain uses TRBV10-3 with TRBJ2-2; TRBD1 matches at 10 bases. The V gene end was trimmed by 9 bases and the J gene end by 3 bases; junction bases not matched to a gene: 10. The CDR3 totals 16 residues. Germline V gene data show CDR1 as ENHRY and CDR2 as SYGVKD. Here the CDR3 reads CAMGTGTGAYTGELFF. The DNA of the CDR3 is TGTGCCATGGGAACCGGGACAGGGGCATACACCGGGGAGCTGTTTTTT.

The chain carries TRBV5-1 and TRBJ1-1, with a possible D match to TRBD1 (5 bases). Germline V lookup: CDR1 SGHRS, CDR2 YFSETQ. The germline V and J ends were trimmed by 7 bases and 0 bases, with 10 bases remaining between them. The CDR3 totals 13 residues. The CDR3 coding sequence is TGCGCCAGCGGGCAGGGTCTGAACACTGAAGCTTTCTTT. It translates to CASGQGLNTEAFF.

The gene calls are TRBV5-5 and TRBJ1-1; TRBD1 matches at 9 bases. J lost 3 bases, V lost 4 bases, and 7 bases had no gene match. CDR1 SGHKS and CDR2 YYEKEE come from the germline V gene (reference sequence). This CDR3 is 15 amino acids long. CDR3 region: CASSQWDRDHTEAFF. CDR3 nucleotide sequence: TGTGCCAGCAGCCAGTGGGACAGGGACCACACTGAAGCTTTCTTT.

This clone was seen a handful of times. The chain has TRBV27 and TRBJ1-6, with a tentative D call TRBD1 (5 bases). This CDR3 is built from 15 residues. Between the trimmed V and J ends, which lost 6 bases and 5 bases, there was a span of 14 bases. Germline V gene data show CDR1 as MNHEY and CDR2 as SMNVEV (reference sequence). The CDR3 region has the DNA TGTGCCAGCAGAACCTGGGGGGAAAATAATTCACCCCTCCACTTT. Its translation: CASRTWGENNSPLHF.

This chain links TRBV3-1 (or the pseudogene TRBV3-2) with TRBJ2-1; possible D gene TRBD1, 5 bases. V was trimmed by 1 base and J by 11 bases, leaving 9 bases between them. The CDR3 totals 12 residues. The germline CDR1 and CDR2 sequences are LGHDT and YNNKEL (reference sequence). The CDR3 DNA is TGTGCCAGCAGCCAAGTACCAGGGAAGCAGTTCTTC. This translates into CASSQVPGKQFF.